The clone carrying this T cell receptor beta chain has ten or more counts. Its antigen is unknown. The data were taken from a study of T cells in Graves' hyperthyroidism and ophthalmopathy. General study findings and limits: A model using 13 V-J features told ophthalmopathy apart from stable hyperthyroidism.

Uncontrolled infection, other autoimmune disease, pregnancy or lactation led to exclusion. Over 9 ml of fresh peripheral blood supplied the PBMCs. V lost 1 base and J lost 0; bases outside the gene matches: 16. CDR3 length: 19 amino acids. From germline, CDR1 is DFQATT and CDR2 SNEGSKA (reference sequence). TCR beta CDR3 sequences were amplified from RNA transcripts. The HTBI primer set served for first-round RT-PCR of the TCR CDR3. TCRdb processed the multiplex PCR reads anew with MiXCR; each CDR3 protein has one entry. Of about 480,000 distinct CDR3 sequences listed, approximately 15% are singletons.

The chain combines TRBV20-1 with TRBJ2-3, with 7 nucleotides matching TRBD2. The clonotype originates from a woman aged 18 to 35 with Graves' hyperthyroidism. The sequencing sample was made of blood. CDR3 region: CSARVRGSGGSASTDTQYF. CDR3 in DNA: TGCAGTGCTAGAGTGCGCGGGAGTGGGGGGAGTGCTAGCACAGATACGCAGTATTTT.